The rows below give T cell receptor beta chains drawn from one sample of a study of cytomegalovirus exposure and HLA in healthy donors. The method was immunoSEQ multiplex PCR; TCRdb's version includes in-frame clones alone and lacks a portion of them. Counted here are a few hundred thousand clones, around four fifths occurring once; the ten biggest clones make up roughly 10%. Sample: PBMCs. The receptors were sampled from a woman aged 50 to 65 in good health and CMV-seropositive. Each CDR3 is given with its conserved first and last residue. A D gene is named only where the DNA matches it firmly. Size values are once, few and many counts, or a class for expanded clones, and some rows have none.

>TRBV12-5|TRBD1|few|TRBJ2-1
CASGSGQGSYNEQFF
TGTGCTAGTGGATCGGGACAGGGGTCCTACAATGAGCAGTTCTTC
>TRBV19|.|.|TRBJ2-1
CASRDDRSPRDNEQFF
TGTGCCAGTAGGGACGACAGGTCACCGAGGGACAATGAGCAGTTCTTC
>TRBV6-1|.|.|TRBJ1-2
CASSVRVYYGYTF
TGTGCCAGCAGTGTCAGGGTTTACTATGGCTACACCTTC
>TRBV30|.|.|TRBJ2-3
CAWRGNGGDTQYF
TGTGCCTGGAGAGGGAACGGGGGAGATACGCAGTATTTT
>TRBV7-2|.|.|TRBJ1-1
CASSLAGRNTEAFF
TGTGCCAGCAGCTTAGCTGGGAGGAACACTGAAGCTTTCTTT
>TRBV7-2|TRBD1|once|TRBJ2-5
CASSRARQGAGETQYF
TGTGCCAGCAGCCGAGCCCGACAGGGGGCAGGGGAGACCCAGTACTTC
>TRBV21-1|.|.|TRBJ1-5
CASSKALETGPSQPQHF
TGTGCCAGCAGCAAAGCGCTAGAGACAGGGCCATCTCAGCCCCAGCATTTT
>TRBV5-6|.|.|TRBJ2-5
CASSLWGRETQYF
TGTGCCAGCAGCTTGTGGGGCCGGGAGACCCAGTACTTC
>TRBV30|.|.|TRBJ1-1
CAWTRGIMNTEAFF
TGTGCCTGGACTAGGGGAATCATGAACACTGAAGCTTTCTTT
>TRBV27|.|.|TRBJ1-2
CASSGGYGYTF
TGTGCCAGCAGTGGAGGCTATGGCTACACCTTC
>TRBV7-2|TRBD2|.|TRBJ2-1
CASSLGLAGVREQFF
TGTGCCAGCAGCTTAGGACTAGCGGGGGTTAGAGAGCAGTTCTTC
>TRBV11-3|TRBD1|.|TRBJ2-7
CASSFGGQGYEQYF
TGTGCCAGCAGCTTCGGAGGACAGGGCTACGAGCAGTACTTC
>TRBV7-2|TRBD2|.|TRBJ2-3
CASSLTSGGANTQYF
TGTGCCAGCAGCCTCACTAGCGGGGGGGCAAATACGCAGTATTTT
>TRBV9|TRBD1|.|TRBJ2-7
CASSPSPGTGHGEQYF
TGTGCCAGCAGCCCCAGCCCCGGGACAGGGCATGGCGAGCAGTACTTC
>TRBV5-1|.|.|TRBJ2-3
CASSLMMRHPRAQDTQYF
TGCGCCAGCAGCCTTATGATGCGGCATCCTAGAGCCCAAGATACGCAGTATTTT
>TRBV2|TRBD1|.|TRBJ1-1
CASSERGDRGTEAFF
TGTGCCAGCAGTGAAAGGGGGGACAGGGGAACTGAAGCTTTCTTT
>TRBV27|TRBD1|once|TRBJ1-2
CASSLLRGGDGYTF
TGTGCCAGCAGTTTACTTAGAGGGGGCGATGGCTACACCTTC
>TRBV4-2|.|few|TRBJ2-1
CASSQEVGGNEQFF
TGTGCCAGCAGCCAAGAAGTAGGGGGCAATGAGCAGTTCTTC
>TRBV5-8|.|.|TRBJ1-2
CASSSGQPPNYGYTF
TGTGCCAGCAGCTCTGGACAGCCCCCTAACTATGGCTACACCTTC
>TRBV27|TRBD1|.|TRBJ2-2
CASSLPGQPTGELFF
TGTGCCAGCAGTTTGCCGGGACAGCCCACCGGGGAGCTGTTTTTT
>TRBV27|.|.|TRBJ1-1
CASSLRGGTEAFF
TGTGCCAGCAGTTTAAGGGGGGGCACTGAAGCTTTCTTT
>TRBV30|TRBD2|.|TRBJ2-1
CASKRGSSLGRGRNNEQFF
TGTGCCTCGAAGCGGGGTAGCAGTTTGGGGAGGGGCCGCAACAATGAGCAGTTCTTC
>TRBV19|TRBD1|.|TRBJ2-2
CASSKGTGGDAGELFF
TGTGCCAGTAGTAAAGGGACAGGGGGCGACGCCGGGGAGCTGTTTTTT
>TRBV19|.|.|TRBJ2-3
CASSSQHTDTQYF
TGTGCCAGTAGTTCCCAACACACAGATACGCAGTATTTT
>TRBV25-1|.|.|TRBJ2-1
CASSDFWTSEQFF
TGTGCCAGCAGTGATTTTTGGACAAGTGAGCAGTTCTTC
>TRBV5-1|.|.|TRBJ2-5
CASSLGGAGQETQYF
TGCGCCAGCAGCTTGGGTGGGGCAGGGCAAGAGACCCAGTACTTC
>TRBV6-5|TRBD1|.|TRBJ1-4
CASRVADRVAEKLFF
TGTGCCAGCAGGGTTGCGGACAGGGTTGCGGAAAAACTGTTTTTT
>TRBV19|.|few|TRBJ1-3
CASSIDSASGNTIYF
TGTGCCAGTAGTATCGACAGCGCCTCTGGAAACACCATATATTTT
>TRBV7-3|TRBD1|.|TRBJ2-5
CASSLNGQGVETQYF
TGTGCCAGCAGCTTAAATGGACAGGGGGTAGAGACCCAGTACTTC
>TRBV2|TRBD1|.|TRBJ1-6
CASSHRTGDNSPLHF
TGTGCCAGCAGTCACAGGACAGGGGATAATTCACCCCTCCACTTT
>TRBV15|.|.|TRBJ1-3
CATSRDKTGNTIYF
TGTGCCACCAGCAGAGATAAAACTGGAAACACCATATATTTT
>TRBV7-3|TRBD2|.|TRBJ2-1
CASSSLAGGYNEQFF
TGTGCCAGCAGCTCACTAGCGGGGGGCTACAATGAGCAGTTCTTC
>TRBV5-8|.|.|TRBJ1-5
CASSLGGEVSFNQPQHF
TGTGCCAGCAGCTTGGGCGGGGAAGTATCTTTTAACCAGCCCCAGCATTTT
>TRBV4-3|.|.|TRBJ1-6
CASSQDLGGGWGNSPLHF
TGCGCCAGCAGCCAAGATCTAGGTGGCGGGTGGGGTAATTCACCCCTCCACTTT
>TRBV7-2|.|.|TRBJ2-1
CASSSSGTHNEQFF
TGTGCCAGCAGCTCCTCCGGGACTCACAATGAGCAGTTCTTC
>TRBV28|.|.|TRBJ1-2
CAAGGDYGYTF
TGTGCTGCGGGGGGGGACTATGGCTACACCTTC
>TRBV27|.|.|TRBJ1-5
CASSLGRTPRTQHF
TGTGCCAGCAGTTTAGGGCGGACTCCACGGACCCAGCATTTT
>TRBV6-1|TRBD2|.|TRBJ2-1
CASSETSGASDEQFF
TGTGCCAGCAGCGAAACTAGCGGGGCGTCCGATGAGCAGTTCTTC
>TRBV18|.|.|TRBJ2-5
CASSRLETQYF
TGTGCCAGCTCACGTCTGGAGACCCAGTACTTC
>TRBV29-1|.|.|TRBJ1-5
CSVLTGYEQPQHF
TGCAGCGTACTAACAGGGTACGAGCAGCCCCAGCATTTT
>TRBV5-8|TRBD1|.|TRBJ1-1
CASSLEGTVNTEAFF
TGTGCCAGCAGCTTGGAAGGGACAGTGAACACTGAAGCTTTCTTT
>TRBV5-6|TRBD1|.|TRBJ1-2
CASSLAIQGVTNYGYTF
TGTGCCAGCAGCTTGGCGATACAGGGGGTAACTAACTATGGCTACACCTTC
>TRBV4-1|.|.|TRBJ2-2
CASSLRTEAGELFF
TGCGCCAGCAGCCTCCGGACAGAAGCCGGGGAGCTGTTTTTT
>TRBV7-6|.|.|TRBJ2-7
CASSDSYPYEQYF
TGTGCCAGCAGCGACAGTTATCCCTACGAGCAGTACTTC
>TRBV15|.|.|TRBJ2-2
CATSRDLAENTGELFF
TGTGCCACCAGCAGAGATCTTGCAGAGAACACCGGGGAGCTGTTTTTT
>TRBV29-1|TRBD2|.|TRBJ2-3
CSVGPPTGGGGDTQYF
TGCAGCGTTGGGCCCCCGACCGGCGGGGGTGGAGATACGCAGTATTTT
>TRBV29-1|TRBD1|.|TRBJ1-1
CSAYRQGGNTEAFF
TGCAGCGCTTATCGACAGGGGGGGAACACTGAAGCTTTCTTT
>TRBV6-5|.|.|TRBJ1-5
CASSVDISRGQPQHF
TGTGCCAGCAGTGTGGACATTAGCAGGGGTCAGCCCCAGCATTTT
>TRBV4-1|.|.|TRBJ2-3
CASSQQQGGTDTQYF
TGCGCCAGCAGCCAACAACAGGGCGGGACAGATACGCAGTATTTT
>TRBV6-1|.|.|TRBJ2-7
CASSEDPGSVYEQYF
TGTGCCAGCAGTGAAGATCCAGGGTCGGTCTACGAGCAGTACTTC
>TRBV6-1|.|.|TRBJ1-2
CASSDPSWRVGYTF
TGTGCCAGCAGTGACCCTAGCTGGAGGGTGGGCTACACCTTC
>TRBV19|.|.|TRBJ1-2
CASSPQDSSNYGYTF
TGTGCCAGTAGTCCCCAGGACAGCAGTAACTATGGCTACACCTTC
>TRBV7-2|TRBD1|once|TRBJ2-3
CASSRDRETDTQYF
TGTGCCAGCAGCCGGGACAGGGAGACAGATACGCAGTATTTT